The 9 T cell receptor beta chains below were found in one sample sequenced in a study of T cell responses to AZD1222 COVID-19 vaccine. Assay used: immunoSEQ multiplex PCR; TCRdb lists only in-frame clones, some missing. The sample contains approximately 190,000 clones, approximately 91% of which appear only once. The sequencing here drew on peripheral blood, taken on day 0 of AZD1222 vaccination. These receptors were collected from an adult in good health.

The rearrangement uses TRBV5-1 and TRBJ1-1; D unresolved. The length of the CDR3 is 13 residues. The ends were cut back, 0 bases at V and 4 bases at J, with 7 bases in the middle. The germline CDR1 and CDR2 sequences are SGHRS and YFSETQ. CDR3: CASSLGIGTEAFF. In DNA, the CDR3 is TGCGCCAGCAGCTTGGGTATCGGCACTGAAGCTTTCTTT.

This chain uses TRBV6-2 or TRBV6-3 with TRBJ2-5; possibly TRBD2 for D (5 bases). Trimming pared 0 bases from V and 2 bases from J, leaving 7 bases between. The CDR3 has 14 amino acids. From germline, CDR1 is MNHEY and CDR2 SVGEGT. The CDR3 spells CASSYSGLQETQYF. The CDR3 nucleotides are TGTGCCAGCAGTTACTCTGGACTGCAAGAGACCCAGTACTTC.

This sequence joins TRBV5-1 and TRBJ2-3; possible D gene TRBD2, 6 bases. Germline V gene lookup returns CDR1 SGHRS and CDR2 YFSETQ. The CDR3 runs 15 residues. V dropped 5 bases and J dropped 1 base, with 14 bases sitting between them. CDR3 in amino acids: CASSPKRAGTDTQYF. DNA of the CDR3: TGCGCCAGCAGTCCGAAGCGGGCTGGCACAGATACGCAGTATTTT.

The chain is built from TRBV5-8 and TRBJ1-5; unclear D gene. Germline V gives CDR1 SGHTS, CDR2 YDEGEE. The CDR3 loop spans 16 amino acids. Between the trimmed V and J ends, which lost 4 bases and 0 bases, there was a span of 14 bases. CDR3 DNA: TGTGCCAGCAGCGTATGGGCCCCTTTTAGCAATCAGCCCCAGCATTTT. As protein: CASSVWAPFSNQPQHF.

The V call is TRBV13, the J call TRBJ2-7; 7 bases agree with TRBD1. There are 16 residues in the CDR3. Germline CDR1 and CDR2: PRHDT and FYEKMQ (reference sequence). After removal of 2 bases from V and 0 bases from J, the junction contained 7 bases not matched to a gene. The CDR3 sequence is CASSLRGRETSYEQYF. Written as DNA, the CDR3 is TGTGCCAGCAGCTTAAGGGGGCGAGAAACCTCCTACGAGCAGTACTTC.

This clone was observed once. The chain joins TRBV7-9 to TRBJ2-7; 7 bases agree with TRBD1. Germline CDR1 and CDR2: SEHNR and FQNEAQ (reference sequence). V lost 5 bases to trimming and J lost 2 bases; unmatched junction nucleotides: 6. This CDR3 spans 14 amino acids. DNA of the CDR3: TGTGCCAGCAGCCCCACCGGGACAGCCTACGAGCAGTACTTC. Translation: CASSPTGTAYEQYF.

The chain joins TRBV29-1 to TRBJ2-3; TRBD2 matches 12 bases. The V segment lost 6 bases and the J segment 1 base; nucleotides outside the gene matches: 17. This CDR3 region has 19 residues. Germline CDR1 is SQVTM and CDR2 is ANQGSEA. This chain's CDR3 is CSVETLLAGGARGTDTQYF. CDR3 nucleotide sequence: TGCAGCGTCGAGACCTTACTAGCGGGAGGTGCTAGGGGCACAGATACGCAGTATTTT.

This clone showed up just a few times. V is TRBV6-6 and J is TRBJ1-1, with a possible D match to TRBD1 (5 bases). Trimming left V 6 bases short and J 1 base short, with 15 bases between. The CDR3 runs 15 residues. CDR1 MNHNY and CDR2 SVGAGI come from the germline V gene (reference sequence). CDR3 region: CASRPPTVPNTEAFF. The CDR3 nucleotides are TGTGCCAGCAGACCACCGACAGTTCCGAACACTGAAGCTTTCTTT.

The J gene is TRBJ1-4, the V gene TRBV9, with TRBD1 matching 8 bases. CDR1 is SGDLS and CDR2 is YYNGEE in the germline V gene. CDR3 length: 15 residues. The V segment lost 3 bases and the J segment 7 bases; nucleotides outside the gene matches: 8. The CDR3 DNA is TGTGCCAGCAGCGGAACAGGGGGAGGTCGTGAAAAACTGTTTTTT. This codes for CASSGTGGGREKLFF.